Presented here are 10 T cell receptor beta chains from one specimen sequenced in a study of PD-1 blockade in classical Hodgkin lymphoma. Assay used: immunoSEQ multiplex PCR; TCRdb lists only in-frame clones, some missing. In the table there are about 33,000 clones, about 70% of which are singletons. Noted time point: cycle 4 day 1 (C4D1), after more than five weeks of nivolumab. Autologous stem cell transplantation was followed by relapse in every patient, and brentuximab vedotin exposure varied. This sample comprised peripheral blood mononuclear cells (PBMCs), obtained before the fourth cycle of nivolumab. The receptor source for this set is a human donor with classical Hodgkin lymphoma.

V is TRBV9 and J is TRBJ2-5; TRBD1 matches at 7 bases. Trimming at V came to 6 bases and at J to 4 bases, leaving 12 bases not matched to a gene. The germline gives CDR1 SGDLS, CDR2 YYNGEE. The CDR3 consists of 15 residues. The CDR3 bases are TGTGCCAGCACACGAGGCGTAGGGGGCGGAGAGACCCAGTACTTC. It yields the protein CASTRGVGGGETQYF.

This rearrangement joins TRBV14 to TRBJ2-7, with 9 positions matching TRBD2. The CDR3 runs to 18 residues. V was clipped by 1 base and J by 2 bases; unmatched bases: 12. The germline V gene has CDR1 SGHDN and CDR2 FVKESK. The CDR3 DNA is TGTGCCAGCAGCCAAGGCGGGAGGGTGGGCAGTTTGCCCTACGAGCAGTACTTC. Residues: CASSQGGRVGSLPYEQYF.

This clone occurred once. CDR3 bases: TGTGCCAGCAGTTCAGGGACGAACACTGAAGCTTTCTTT. Encoded protein: CASSSGTNTEAFF. V usage is TRBV27 and J usage is TRBJ1-1, with D possibly being TRBD1 (5 bases). The CDR3 covers 13 residues. Germline CDR1 MNHEY, CDR2 SMNVEV (reference sequence). V lost 4 bases and J 1 base, leaving 7 bases between the germline ends.

This clone was observed a few times. The chain has TRBV4-2 and TRBJ1-5, with TRBD1 identical over 7 bases. CDR3 size: 15 residues. Germline CDR1 is LGHNA and CDR2 is YNFKEQ. Losses at the gene ends were 0 bases for V and 8 bases for J; bases not matched to a gene: 7. This chain's CDR3 is CASSQDRGGREPQHF. CDR3 nucleotide sequence: TGTGCCAGCAGCCAAGATCGAGGGGGCCGGGAGCCCCAGCATTTT.

The V call is TRBV19, the J call TRBJ2-2; perhaps D is TRBD1 or TRBD2 (5 bases each). The V and J ends lost 7 bases and 6 bases respectively, with 12 bases between them. The CDR3 is made up of 13 amino acids. The germline CDR1 and CDR2 sequences are LNHDA and SQIVND (reference sequence). In DNA form, the CDR3 reads TGTGCCAGTACCTTAATGGGGGCCGGGGAGCTGTTTTTT. Its translation is CASTLMGAGELFF.

This chain connects TRBV27 to TRBJ2-3; weak D call: TRBD2 (6 bases). Trimming removed 5 bases at V and 4 bases at J, with 19 bases between. The germline CDR1 and CDR2 sequences are MNHEY and SMNVEV (reference sequence). The CDR3 has 16 amino acids. The CDR3 nucleotides read TGTGCCAGCAGTCCCTCCCGCGGGGTGGTATCAGATACGCAGTATTTT. Translated: CASSPSRGVVSDTQYF.

The chain has TRBV27 and TRBJ1-1, with 7 bases that match TRBD1. CDR1 and CDR2 from the germline V gene are MNHEY and SMNVEV (reference sequence). This CDR3 has 14 residues. The J segment lost 3 bases and the V segment lost 9 bases, leaving 10 bases of the junction unmatched. For the CDR3, the DNA is TGTGCCAGTAAAGAGACAGGGTTGGACACTGAAGCTTTCTTT. Encoded protein: CASKETGLDTEAFF.

The V and J genes are TRBV7-9 and TRBJ2-7; 9 bases align to TRBD1. This CDR3 has 15 amino acids. V gave up 5 bases and J gave up 4 bases; unmatched junction bases: 9. CDR1 and CDR2 (germline): SEHNR, FQNEAQ (reference sequence). The CDR3 spells CASSATGGTSYEQYF. The CDR3 region has the DNA TGTGCCAGCAGCGCGACAGGGGGGACATCATACGAGCAGTACTTC.

This chain joins TRBV5-1 and TRBJ1-4; TRBD1 matches at 11 bases. The ends lost 5 bases at V and 3 bases at J; junction bases unmatched: 18. The germline CDR1 and CDR2 sequences are SGHRS and YFSETQ. There are 20 residues in the CDR3. The CDR3 nucleotides are TGCGCCAGCAGAGATATAACGGGACAGGGGGATGTCGCTTCTAATGAAAAACTGTTTTTT. Translation gives CASRDITGQGDVASNEKLFF.

The table lists this clone with a few counts. V and J are TRBV7-6 and TRBJ2-1; the match to TRBD2 covers 10 bases. V lost 0 bases and J lost 0; bases outside the gene matches: 5. Per germline, CDR1 SGHVS and CDR2 FNYEAQ. The CDR3 is 18 amino acids. The CDR3: CASSLASRLAGSYNEQFF. The CDR3 region has the DNA TGTGCCAGCAGCTTAGCGTCAAGACTAGCGGGCTCCTACAATGAGCAGTTCTTC.